A single TCR beta chain is shown here with its context. Its target is unknown. Each CDR3 protein gets one entry after TCRdb re-called the 5' RACE reads with MiXCR. This repertoire shows about 97,000 distinct CDR3 sequences, about an eighth found once; its top ten account for less than 8%. The ends were cut back, 0 bases at V and 7 bases at J, with 16 bases in the middle. Germline V gene lookup returns CDR1 LGHNA and CDR2 YSLEER. This CDR3 region has 17 residues. The entry originates in a study of early T cells in non-severe SARS-CoV-2 infection. Study conclusions and caveats: Missing private and CD4 specificities, VDJdb matching favored anti-spike CD8 responses.

The J gene is TRBJ1-6, the V gene TRBV4-3; D not certain. The sample comprised whole blood. The origin of this receptor is an adult who was a healthcare worker with PCR-confirmed SARS-CoV-2 infection or an uninfected control (not recorded which). DNA for the CDR3: TGCGCCAGCAGCCAAGAACACAGCCCCGCGAAAAATTCACCCCTCCACTTT. This gives the protein CASSQEHSPAKNSPLHF.